Listed below are T cell receptor beta chains from one sample, sequenced in a study of cytomegalovirus exposure and HLA in healthy donors. Libraries were prepared by immunoSEQ multiplex PCR; TCRdb keeps only in-frame clonotypes and omits some of them. The sample lists about 150,000 clones; over 70% were seen once. The sample taken for sequencing was PBMCs. The receptor source for this set is a man between 25 and 39 years old in good health and CMV-seropositive. Both conserved end residues are part of each CDR3. A D gene is named only where the DNA matches it firmly. Size is omitted from some rows. Given values are once, few, many or a class for expanded clones.

v_gene: TRBV6-1; j_gene: TRBJ2-2; abundance: -; d_gene: -; CDR3nt: TGTGCCAGCATGACTAGTTTCCCCGGGGAGCTGTTTTTT; CDR3aa: CASMTSFPGELFF
v_gene: TRBV29-1; j_gene: TRBJ2-7; abundance: few; d_gene: -; CDR3nt: TGCAGCGCCACGCTTGGAGGGAACGAGCAGTACTTC; CDR3aa: CSATLGGNEQYF
v_gene: TRBV9; j_gene: TRBJ2-7; abundance: -; d_gene: TRBD2; CDR3nt: TGTGCCAGCAGCGTCGGGGGGGCGGGAGAGCAGTACTTC; CDR3aa: CASSVGGAGEQYF
v_gene: TRBV6-1; j_gene: TRBJ1-4; abundance: -; d_gene: -; CDR3nt: TGTGCCAGCAGTGAAGGCGGTGGCAGGGTGGAGAAACTGTTTTTT; CDR3aa: CASSEGGGRVEKLFF
v_gene: TRBV9; j_gene: TRBJ2-3; abundance: -; d_gene: -; CDR3nt: TGTGCCAGCAGCGTAGAATTCGCAGATACGCAGTATTTT; CDR3aa: CASSVEFADTQYF
v_gene: TRBV4-3; j_gene: TRBJ1-2; abundance: -; d_gene: -; CDR3nt: TGCGCCAGCAGCCGCCTGCAGACAGGCTATGGCTACACCTTC; CDR3aa: CASSRLQTGYGYTF
v_gene: TRBV28; j_gene: TRBJ1-6; abundance: -; d_gene: -; CDR3nt: TGTGCCAGCAGTCCGGGGTTCTCACCCCTCCACTTT; CDR3aa: CASSPGFSPLHF
v_gene: TRBV6-5; j_gene: TRBJ2-5; abundance: -; d_gene: TRBD1; CDR3nt: TGTGCCAGCAGAGGACAGGTGCCCCAAGAGACCCAGTACTTC; CDR3aa: CASRGQVPQETQYF
v_gene: TRBV2; j_gene: TRBJ2-5; abundance: -; d_gene: TRBD2; CDR3nt: TGTGCCAGCAGTGACCGGGAGGAGCTCCAAGAGACCCAGTACTTC; CDR3aa: CASSDREELQETQYF
v_gene: TRBV5-1; j_gene: TRBJ2-2; abundance: -; d_gene: -; CDR3nt: TGCGCCAGCAGCTTGGGGCGGGTGAACACCGGGGAGCTGTTTTTT; CDR3aa: CASSLGRVNTGELFF
v_gene: TRBV5-6; j_gene: TRBJ2-1; abundance: -; d_gene: -; CDR3nt: TGTGCCAGCAGCTTTGGAACAGGAGCCAATGAGCAGTTCTTC; CDR3aa: CASSFGTGANEQFF
v_gene: TRBV6-5; j_gene: TRBJ2-3; abundance: -; d_gene: TRBD2; CDR3nt: TGTGCCAGCAGTTATTCGGGACTAGCCTCAATACATACGCAGTATTTT; CDR3aa: CASSYSGLASIHTQYF
v_gene: TRBV28; j_gene: TRBJ1-5; abundance: -; d_gene: -; CDR3nt: TGTGCCAGCAGTTTACAGGGTCATCAGCCCCAGCATTTT; CDR3aa: CASSLQGHQPQHF
v_gene: TRBV5-1; j_gene: TRBJ2-3; abundance: -; d_gene: -; CDR3nt: TGCGCCAGCAGGGGTCGGAGTGGTACGCAGTATTTT; CDR3aa: CASRGRSGTQYF
v_gene: TRBV5-5; j_gene: TRBJ1-6; abundance: -; d_gene: TRBD1; CDR3nt: TGTGCCAGCAGCCGACAGGGGGCAGGGTCACCCCTCCACTTT; CDR3aa: CASSRQGAGSPLHF
v_gene: TRBV7-2; j_gene: TRBJ2-7; abundance: -; d_gene: -; CDR3nt: TGTGCCAGCAGCTTAGTAGGGGCGACTGGTGAGCAGTACTTC; CDR3aa: CASSLVGATGEQYF
v_gene: TRBV25-1; j_gene: TRBJ2-7; abundance: -; d_gene: TRBD2; CDR3nt: TGTGCCAGCAGTGCCCGCGGGAGCACTCTTCATAGCTCCTACGAGCAGTACTTC; CDR3aa: CASSARGSTLHSSYEQYF
v_gene: TRBV7-2; j_gene: TRBJ1-4; abundance: -; d_gene: TRBD1; CDR3nt: TGTGCCAGCAGCTTTAGGGGGCGACAGGAAAAACTGTTTTTT; CDR3aa: CASSFRGRQEKLFF
v_gene: TRBV7-6; j_gene: TRBJ1-6; abundance: -; d_gene: -; CDR3nt: TGTGCCAGCAGCTTAAGTCGCGACAGGAAGAAATATAATTCACCCCTCCACTTT; CDR3aa: CASSLSRDRKKYNSPLHF
v_gene: TRBV30; j_gene: TRBJ2-3; abundance: -; d_gene: TRBD2; CDR3nt: TGTGCCTGGAGTGTGACTAGCGGGCGTAGCACAGATACGCAGTATTTT; CDR3aa: CAWSVTSGRSTDTQYF
v_gene: TRBV30; j_gene: TRBJ2-5; abundance: -; d_gene: -; CDR3nt: TGTGCCTGGAGTGGAGGTGGCGACCAAGAGACCCAGTACTTC; CDR3aa: CAWSGGGDQETQYF
v_gene: TRBV19; j_gene: TRBJ1-5; abundance: once; d_gene: TRBD1; CDR3nt: TGTGCCAGTAGTATCGACAGGGGAAGCAATCAGCCCCAGCATTTT; CDR3aa: CASSIDRGSNQPQHF
v_gene: TRBV18; j_gene: TRBJ2-1; abundance: -; d_gene: -; CDR3nt: TGTGCCAGCTCACCTACGCTAGCGCCTTACAATGAGCAGTTCTTC; CDR3aa: CASSPTLAPYNEQFF
v_gene: TRBV13; j_gene: TRBJ2-4; abundance: -; d_gene: -; CDR3nt: TGTGCCAGCAGCTTCCCCAGCGAGAGTTCCAAAAACATTCAGTACTTC; CDR3aa: CASSFPSESSKNIQYF
v_gene: TRBV5-1; j_gene: TRBJ2-7; abundance: -; d_gene: -; CDR3nt: TGCGCCAGCAGCTTAAACTCGGCGGCGAGCTCCTACGAGCAGTACTTC; CDR3aa: CASSLNSAASSYEQYF
v_gene: TRBV5-8; j_gene: TRBJ2-3; abundance: -; d_gene: TRBD2; CDR3nt: TGTGCCAGCAGCTTACGTGGACTAGACACAGATACGCAGTATTTT; CDR3aa: CASSLRGLDTDTQYF
v_gene: TRBV6-6; j_gene: TRBJ2-7; abundance: -; d_gene: -; CDR3nt: TGTGCCAGCAGTTACGGCGGGGGACAAAGCTACGAGCAGTACTTC; CDR3aa: CASSYGGGQSYEQYF